These 23 T cell receptor beta chains came from one sample sequenced in a study of regulatory T cells in long-lasting Graves disease. In building TCR beta libraries, iRepertoire HTBI primers were used together with Arm-PCR of CDR3 regions. TCRdb recomputed calls from the multiplex PCR reads with MiXCR, one row per CDR3 protein. The sample has roughly 510,000 distinct CDR3 sequences; about 16% are singletons. Stated time point: newly diagnosed GD, antithyroid drugs for less than 3 months. Extracted RNA from PBMCs served as the source of the TCR library. The same data also went into a second study, on T cells in Graves' hyperthyroidism and ophthalmopathy.

Sequences were derived from peripheral blood mononuclear cells (PBMCs), sampled at new diagnosis, from a patient treated with antithyroid drugs. Every receptor here comes from a man aged 18 to 30 with Graves disease.

This clonotype has a count of ten or more. The chain joins TRBV16 to TRBJ2-5; TRBD2 agrees at 8 bases. The germline CDR1 and CDR2 sequences are KGHSY and FQNENV. With 2 bases clipped from V and 2 bases from J, the junction kept 10 bases outside the gene matches. This CDR3 has 17 amino acids. CDR3 coding DNA: TGTGCCAGCAGCCAAAGTCCTAGCGGGCCTTCACAAGAGACCCAGTACTTC. Amino acid sequence: CASSQSPSGPSQETQYF.

This clonotype was seen repeatedly, ten times or more. The chain is built from TRBV20-1 and TRBJ1-5; the D gene is possibly TRBD1 (5 bases). Trimming took off 0 bases at V and 9 bases at J, with 6 bases between the two ends. Germline V gene lookup returns CDR1 DFQATT and CDR2 SNEGSKA (reference sequence). The CDR3 totals 11 residues. The CDR3 DNA follows: TGCAGTGCTAGAGATGGGGCGCCCCAGCATTTT. Translating gives CSARDGAPQHF.

This clonotype was detected many times. The CDR3 DNA is TGTGCCAGCTCACCACCCTCGGCTTATGGCTACACCTTC. Its translation: CASSPPSAYGYTF. The genes are TRBV18 and TRBJ1-2, with no clear D. Between the trimmed V and J ends, which lost 0 bases and 5 bases, there was a span of 7 bases. CDR3 size: 13 residues. Per germline, CDR1 KGHSH and CDR2 LQKENI.

The chain has TRBV7-9 and TRBJ2-1; 11 bases line up with TRBD2. The tail of the sequence fits TRBJ2-5 better, so the J call may be wrong. Germline loops: CDR1 SEHNR, CDR2 FQNEAQ (reference sequence). This CDR3 is 16 amino acids long. The CDR3 coding sequence is TGTGCCAGCAGCTCATCTACTAGCGGGAGTAGAGAGACCCAGTACTTC. Its protein is CASSSSTSGSRETQYF.

This clonotype was observed a few times. The rearrangement links TRBV19 to TRBJ1-1; D is undetermined. V gave up 8 bases and J gave up 6 bases, with 16 bases separating them. The CDR3 has 13 residues. Germline values: CDR1 LNHDA, CDR2 SQIVND (reference sequence). The CDR3 DNA sequence: TGTGCCAGTGGGTTGGAGGGAAATGCTGAAGCTTTCTTT. This gives the protein CASGLEGNAEAFF.

Comments on this clonotype: A far larger clone is one base from this, pointing to a likely read error. The chain carries TRBV6-5 and TRBJ1-1; D gene uncertain. The CDR3 loop spans 12 amino acids. Germline V gene lookup returns CDR1 MNHEY and CDR2 SVGAGI. The germline V and J ends were trimmed by 2 bases and 4 bases, with 5 bases remaining between them. Here the CDR3 DNA reads TGTGCCAGCAGTTACCGGAGCACTGAAGCTTTCTTT. It is translated as CASSYRSTEAFF.

This clonotype was recorded a few times. This chain's CDR3 is CASSFQVGTEAFF. The CDR3 DNA reads TGTGCCAGCAGCTTCCAGGTGGGCACTGAAGCTTTCTTT. V usage is TRBV5-6 and J usage is TRBJ1-1; D is unclear. The CDR3 sequence is 13 residues long. From germline, CDR1 is SGHDT and CDR2 YYEEEE. The V end was cut by 2 bases, the J end by 4 bases, with 9 bases between.

The chain employs TRBV5-1 and TRBJ1-2; TRBD1 is a possible D gene (5 bases). Trimming shortened V by 4 bases and J by 6 bases, and 16 bases separated the two germline ends. The CDR3 is 14 amino acids. The V gene's germline CDR1 is SGHRS and CDR2 YFSETQ. For the CDR3, the DNA is TGCGCCAGCAGCCCAAGACCCGGGACGGATGGCTACACCTTC. Its translation: CASSPRPGTDGYTF. Full variable domain (outside the CDR3, taken from reference TRBV5-1 and TRBJ1-2): KAGVTQTPRYLIKTRGQQVTLSCSPISGHRSVSWYQQTPGQGLQFLFEYFSETQRNKGNFPGRFSGRQFSNSRSEMNVSTLELGDSALYLCASSPRPGTDGYTFGSGTRLTVV.

This clonotype was found a few times. The chain employs TRBV19 and TRBJ2-7; D gene uncertain. V lost 4 bases and J lost 3, with 19 bases in between. CDR3 size: 16 residues. Germline V gene lookup returns CDR1 LNHDA and CDR2 SQIVND (reference sequence). CDR3 protein: CASSTIGIDKGYEQYF. In DNA form, the CDR3 reads TGTGCCAGTAGTACCATAGGAATTGACAAGGGCTACGAGCAGTACTTC.

This clonotype occurred many times. The V call is TRBV12-3 or TRBV12-4, the J call TRBJ1-6; 8 bases agree with TRBD1. V lost 4 bases and J lost 7; bases outside the gene matches: 3. This CDR3 has 14 amino acids. The CDR3, as DNA: TGTGCCAGCAGTTCAGGGGGCAAGAATTCACCCCTCCACTTT. Its translation: CASSSGGKNSPLHF.

In this sample, this clonotype turned up a few times. This chain links TRBV5-5 with TRBJ1-2, with 7 bases aligning to TRBD1. Germline V gives CDR1 SGHKS, CDR2 YYEKEE (reference sequence). V lost 0 bases, J lost 3 bases, and 8 bases stayed unmatched. The CDR3 loop spans 16 amino acids. The CDR3 coding sequence is TGTGCCAGCAGCTTGGCTGCGGCCAGGGGGGACTATGGCTACACCTTC. Its protein product is CASSLAAARGDYGYTF.

The table lists this clonotype with many counts. The chain uses TRBV3-1 and TRBJ1-2; D not certain. Germline V gene lookup returns CDR1 LGHDT and CDR2 YNNKEL (reference sequence). V gave up 0 bases and J gave up 0 bases, with 11 bases separating them. This CDR3 has 16 amino acids. CDR3 loop: CASSQDERVTNYGYTF. The CDR3 DNA reads TGTGCCAGCAGCCAAGATGAGAGAGTGACTAACTATGGCTACACCTTC.

This clonotype occurred many times. The chain uses TRBV2 and TRBJ2-1; 8 nucleotides align to TRBD1. Losses at the gene ends were 6 bases for V and 2 bases for J; bases not matched to a gene: 3. Germline values: CDR1 SNHLY, CDR2 FYNNEI. This CDR3 is 14 amino acids long. CDR3 sequence (DNA): TGTGCCAGCAGCGGACAGGGCACCTACAATGAGCAGTTCTTC. Protein sequence: CASSGQGTYNEQFF.

The CDR3 bases are TGTGCCAGCAGCCAACTTCGTAGTCTGTTTTTT. This sequence encodes CASSQLRSLFF. The chain carries TRBV3-1 and TRBJ1-4; D call uncertain. The germline V gene has CDR1 LGHDT and CDR2 YNNKEL (reference sequence). The length of the CDR3 is 11 residues. V dropped 2 bases and J dropped 14 bases, with 9 bases sitting between them.

This clonotype was detected ten times or more. V gene TRBV20-1 combines with J gene TRBJ2-1; 10 nucleotides line up with TRBD1. V lost 6 bases, J lost 8 bases, and 13 bases stayed unmatched. The V gene's germline CDR1 is DFQATT and CDR2 SNEGSKA (reference sequence). The CDR3 contains 15 residues. The CDR3 bases are TGCAGTGCCAATACCGGGGACAGGGGCCGGGATGAGCAGTTCTTC. This codes for CSANTGDRGRDEQFF.

At least ten counts were recorded for this clonotype. V and J are TRBV7-9 and TRBJ2-1, with D possibly being TRBD1 (6 bases). The CDR3 has 14 amino acids. With 5 bases removed from V and 4 bases from J, the gap between germline ends came to 12 bases. Germline lookup yields CDR1 SEHNR and CDR2 FQNEAQ (reference sequence). The CDR3 spells CASSLEDSYNEQFF. The CDR3 DNA reads TGTGCCAGCAGCCTTGAGGACAGTTACAATGAGCAGTTCTTC.

As for this clonotype: A read error is possible here, since a much larger clone lies one base away. The V gene is TRBV29-1, the J gene TRBJ1-1, with 7 bases fitting TRBD1. The CDR3 covers 13 residues. Germline CDR1 is SQVTM and CDR2 is ANQGSEA. The CDR3 region has the DNA TGCAACGTTCTGACAGGGCTGAACACTGAAGCTTTCTTT. This gives the protein CNVLTGLNTEAFF.

This chain uses TRBV7-3 with TRBJ2-2; 7 bases align to TRBD2. V was pared by 3 bases and J by 0 bases, with 13 bases of the junction left unmatched. The CDR3 is 19 amino acids. CDR1 SGHTA and CDR2 FQGTGA come from the germline V gene. The CDR3 bases are TGTGCCAGCAGCTTTGTGGGGGGGTTTAAAACGGCGAACACCGGGGAGCTGTTTTTT. Translated, it gives CASSFVGGFKTANTGELFF. Variable domain in full (rest from reference TRBV7-3 and TRBJ2-2): GAGVSQTPSNKVTEKGKYVELRCDPISGHTALYWYRQSLGQGPEFLIYFQGTGAADDSGLPNDRFFAVRPEGSVSTLKIQRTERGDSAVYLCASSFVGGFKTANTGELFFGEGSRLTVL.

Ten or more counts support this clonotype. J is TRBJ2-7 and V is TRBV5-1, with 7 bases fitting TRBD2. The V segment lost 0 bases and the J segment 7 bases; nucleotides outside the gene matches: 7. Germline V gives CDR1 SGHRS, CDR2 YFSETQ. CDR3 length: 14 amino acids. This CDR3 is CASSLAREVLEQYF. Here the CDR3 DNA reads TGCGCCAGCAGCTTGGCCCGGGAGGTTCTGGAGCAGTACTTC. The variable domain in full, completed from reference TRBV5-1 and TRBJ2-7, reads KAGVTQTPRYLIKTRGQQVTLSCSPISGHRSVSWYQQTPGQGLQFLFEYFSETQRNKGNFPGRFSGRQFSNSRSEMNVSTLELGDSALYLCASSLAREVLEQYFGPGTRLTVT.

This clonotype occurred many times. V and J are TRBV18 and TRBJ1-1; D unclear. From germline, CDR1 is KGHSH and CDR2 LQKENI. CDR3 length equals 15 residues. V was shortened by 5 bases and J by 0 bases, with 13 bases between the two germline ends. The CDR3 DNA follows: TGTGCCAGCTCATTAAAGGGCGGGGTGAACACTGAAGCTTTCTTT. Amino acids: CASSLKGGVNTEAFF.

This clonotype was observed at least ten times. The chain carries TRBV7-6 and TRBJ2-3; tentative D call: TRBD1 (5 bases). Germline lookup yields CDR1 SGHVS and CDR2 FNYEAQ. V was clipped by 5 bases and J by 1 base, with 10 bases between them. The CDR3 is 14 amino acids. CDR3 in amino acids: CASSLQTGTDTQYF. The CDR3 nucleotides are TGTGCCAGCAGCCTGCAGACAGGCACAGATACGCAGTATTTT.

The V and J genes are TRBV30 and TRBJ2-5; D not certain. Trimming stripped 0 bases from V and 5 bases from J, with 10 bases between. The CDR3 contains 13 residues. Per the germline V gene, CDR1 is GTSNPN and CDR2 is SVGIG (reference sequence). The CDR3 loop reads CAWSVRIRETQYF. In DNA, the CDR3 is TGTGCCTGGAGTGTACGAATTAGGGAGACCCAGTACTTC.

This clonotype showed up just a few times. This chain joins TRBV29-1 and TRBJ2-1, with D possibly being TRBD2 (5 bases). From germline, CDR1 is SQVTM and CDR2 ANQGSEA. The ends were cut back, 7 bases at V and 5 bases at J, with 21 bases in the middle. The CDR3 runs 15 residues. CDR3 nucleotides: TGCAGCGCCCACAACGGACTCATCCTAAACAATGAGCAGTTCTTC. Its protein is CSAHNGLILNNEQFF.